Listed below are T cell receptor beta chains from one sample, sequenced in a study of cytomegalovirus exposure and HLA in healthy donors. Generated by immunoSEQ multiplex PCR, the TCRdb table keeps only in-frame clones and is missing some. The sample records 120,000 or so clones, approximately 91% being singletons. Sequencing was done on a sample of PBMCs. All receptors derive from a woman under 30 in good health and CMV-seronegative. CDR3s include the opening cysteine and the closing phenylalanine or tryptophan. D genes are given only for firm matches. Only part of the rows carry a size: once, few, many, or a class if the clone is expanded.

>-|TRBJ2-5|TRBV7-8|once
CASSLAGRNQETQYF
TGTGCCAGCAGCTTAGCGGGGCGGAATCAAGAGACCCAGTACTTC
>-|TRBJ1-2|TRBV2|-
CASLFGPFYGYTF
TGTGCCAGCTTGTTTGGGCCGTTCTATGGCTACACCTTC
>TRBD1|TRBJ2-7|TRBV6-1|-
CASKDRGRAEQYF
TGTGCCAGCAAGGACAGGGGCCGGGCCGAGCAGTACTTC
>TRBD1|TRBJ2-1|TRBV4-1|-
CASSFRDRGLSYNEQFF
TGCGCCAGCAGCTTTCGCGACAGGGGGCTGTCCTACAATGAGCAGTTCTTC
>TRBD1|TRBJ2-5|TRBV6-1|-
CASRVGQDQYF
TGTGCCAGCAGGGTGGGACAGGACCAGTACTTC
>TRBD1|TRBJ2-7|TRBV27|-
CASTQGGEQYF
TGTGCCAGCACACAGGGGGGCGAGCAGTACTTC
>TRBD2|TRBJ2-5|TRBV10-3|-
CAISVGLAEETQYF
TGTGCCATCAGTGTGGGGCTAGCGGAAGAGACCCAGTACTTC
>TRBD2|TRBJ2-3|TRBV7-3|-
CASSLRGLGLPDTQYF
TGTGCCAGCAGCTTGAGGGGACTAGGTCTCCCAGATACGCAGTATTTT
>-|TRBJ2-1|TRBV5-1|-
CASSLYQGLDTEQFF
TGCGCCAGCAGCTTATATCAGGGACTCGATACAGAGCAGTTCTTC
>TRBD1|TRBJ1-3|TRBV5-4|-
CASSLQGSDTIYF
TGTGCCAGCAGCTTACAGGGGTCGGACACCATATATTTT
>-|TRBJ2-3|TRBV11-2|-
CASSFYVSTDTQYF
TGTGCCAGCAGCTTCTACGTTAGCACAGATACGCAGTATTTT
>TRBD2|TRBJ2-1|TRBV5-4|-
CASSLSSGRNNEQFF
TGTGCCAGCAGCTTGAGCAGCGGGAGGAACAATGAGCAGTTCTTC
>TRBD1|TRBJ2-7|TRBV28|-
CASTLGQGGRKQYF
TGTGCCAGCACCTTGGGACAGGGGGGGCGAAAGCAGTACTTC
>-|TRBJ2-7|TRBV6-6|once
CASSRQESYEQYF
TGTGCCAGCAGTCGCCAGGAATCCTACGAGCAGTACTTC
>-|TRBJ2-5|TRBV13|-
CASSSYQETQYF
TGTGCCAGCAGCTCGTACCAAGAGACCCAGTACTTC
>-|TRBJ2-1|TRBV6-5|-
CASSYSPRGNEQFF
TGTGCCAGCAGTTACTCCCCACGGGGCAATGAGCAGTTCTTC
>TRBD1|TRBJ1-1|TRBV28|-
CASSYPRLGQGTEAFF
TGTGCCAGCAGCTACCCTCGATTGGGACAGGGGACTGAAGCTTTCTTT
>-|TRBJ2-5|TRBV11-2|-
CASSLGQYQETQYF
TGTGCCAGCAGCTTAGGACAGTACCAAGAGACCCAGTACTTC
>TRBD2|TRBJ2-7|TRBV28|-
CASSLSGLAGPSYEQYF
TGTGCCAGCAGTTTATCCGGACTAGCGGGACCTTCCTACGAGCAGTACTTC
>TRBD1|TRBJ1-2|TRBV29-1|-
CSVEAPGGGYTF
TGCAGCGTTGAAGCCCCAGGGGGTGGCTACACCTTC
>-|TRBJ2-7|TRBV29-1|-
CSVAGTSYEQYF
TGCAGCGTTGCAGGAACTAGCTACGAGCAGTACTTC
>TRBD1|TRBJ1-4|TRBV11-2|-
CASSSGTALNEKLFF
TGTGCCAGCAGCTCAGGGACAGCCCTTAATGAAAAACTGTTTTTT
>-|TRBJ2-3|TRBV10-3|-
CAISGDEGDTQYF
TGTGCCATCAGTGGGGATGAGGGAGATACGCAGTATTTT
>-|TRBJ2-1|TRBV7-8|-
CASSLLSEQFF
TGTGCCAGCAGCCTCTTGAGTGAGCAGTTCTTC
>TRBD2|TRBJ2-5|TRBV7-8|-
CASSSRRGTSGKETQYF
TGTGCCAGCAGCTCTAGAAGGGGGACTAGCGGGAAAGAGACCCAGTACTTC
>TRBD1|TRBJ1-5|TRBV19|-
CASSKKTGEIGQPQHF
TGTGCCAGTAGTAAAAAAACAGGGGAGATTGGTCAGCCCCAGCATTTT
>-|TRBJ1-1|TRBV5-1|-
CASRPGVGVATEAFF
TGCGCCAGCAGACCCGGTGTAGGGGTGGCCACTGAAGCTTTCTTT
>TRBD2|TRBJ2-7|TRBV6-1|-
CATYFTAGDEQYF
TGTGCCACCTACTTTACAGCGGGAGACGAGCAGTACTTC
>-|TRBJ1-2|TRBV2|few
CASSRIGGGYTF
TGTGCCAGCAGTAGGATCGGAGGTGGCTACACCTTC
>-|TRBJ1-5|TRBV19|-
CASSVDSWIRPQHF
TGTGCCAGTAGTGTCGACAGTTGGATTCGGCCCCAGCATTTT
>-|TRBJ1-5|TRBV4-2|few
CASSQAAGQPQHF
TGTGCCAGCAGCCAAGCCGCAGGTCAGCCCCAGCATTTT
>-|TRBJ2-7|TRBV6-5|-
CASRPGGLNYEQYF
TGTGCCAGCAGACCCGGGGGGCTTAACTACGAGCAGTACTTC
>TRBD2|TRBJ2-3|TRBV11-3|-
CASSSSFGTSGSDTQYF
TGTGCCAGCAGCTCCTCCTTCGGGACTAGCGGGAGTGATACGCAGTATTTT
>TRBD2|TRBJ2-1|TRBV7-9|-
CASTLAGGYNEQFF
TGTGCCAGTACACTAGCGGGAGGGTACAATGAGCAGTTCTTC
>TRBD1|TRBJ1-4|TRBV28|-
CASLRGDSTNEKLFF
TGTGCCAGCCTCAGGGGGGACAGTACTAATGAAAAACTGTTTTTT
>TRBD2|TRBJ2-7|TRBV5-1|-
CASRRGSIAGGDTYEQYF
TGCGCCAGCAGGAGAGGCTCAATAGCGGGAGGCGATACCTACGAGCAGTACTTC
>TRBD1|TRBJ2-3|TRBV15|-
CATSGRTGTSTDTQYF
TGTGCCACCAGCGGTAGGACAGGGACTAGCACAGATACGCAGTATTTT
>-|TRBJ1-2|TRBV6-4|-
CASSEREGRDYGYTF
TGTGCCAGCAGTGAAAGAGAGGGTAGGGACTATGGCTACACCTTC
>-|TRBJ2-5|TRBV21-1|-
CASRGGGETQYF
TGTGCCAGCAGGGGGGGAGGAGAGACCCAGTACTTC
>-|TRBJ2-1|TRBV2|-
CASSGRPQDEQFF
TGTGCCAGCAGTGGGAGGCCCCAGGATGAGCAGTTCTTC
>TRBD1|TRBJ1-2|TRBV6-5|-
CASSYYSGQGDYGYTF
TGTGCCAGCAGTTACTATTCGGGACAGGGGGACTATGGCTACACCTTC
>-|TRBJ2-3|TRBV11-2|-
CASSLDLARGADTQYF
TGTGCCAGCAGCTTAGATCTCGCCAGGGGTGCAGATACGCAGTATTTT
>TRBD1|TRBJ2-7|TRBV7-8|-
CASSLETGGLYEQYF
TGTGCCAGCAGCTTAGAGACAGGGGGGCTATACGAGCAGTACTTC
>TRBD1|TRBJ2-3|TRBV10-1|few
CASSAGDRGSTDTQYF
TGCGCCAGCAGTGCCGGGGACAGGGGAAGCACAGATACGCAGTATTTT
>-|TRBJ2-1|TRBV11-3|-
CASSLELSGDHNEQFF
TGTGCCAGCAGCTTGGAGTTGTCAGGGGATCACAATGAGCAGTTCTTC
>TRBD1|TRBJ2-7|TRBV4-1|-
CASSQKTGDSYEQYF
TGCGCCAGCAGCCAAAAGACAGGGGACTCCTACGAGCAGTACTTC
>TRBD1|TRBJ2-6|TRBV30|-
CAWSVGGYLFGANVLTF
TGTGCCTGGAGTGTAGGGGGCTACCTCTTTGGGGCCAACGTCCTGACTTTC
>TRBD1|TRBJ2-7|TRBV7-8|few
CASSLDRGSYEQYF
TGTGCCAGCAGCTTAGACAGGGGATCCTACGAGCAGTACTTC
>TRBD2|TRBJ2-3|TRBV30|-
CAWSPYPGTRRDTQYF
TGTGCCTGGAGTCCGTATCCCGGGACTAGACGCGATACGCAGTATTTT
>-|TRBJ2-7|TRBV20-1|-
CSPVVDYEQYF
TGCAGTCCAGTCGTTGACTACGAGCAGTACTTC
>-|TRBJ2-1|TRBV7-2|-
CASTFTGLFSDEQFF
TGTGCCAGCACCTTTACAGGGCTATTCTCGGATGAGCAGTTCTTC
>TRBD2|TRBJ2-7|TRBV5-1|once
CASSLVGGRGSYEQYF
TGCGCCAGCAGCTTGGTTGGCGGGAGGGGGTCGTACGAGCAGTACTTC
>-|TRBJ2-1|TRBV19|-
CASSPLWPYNEQFF
TGTGCCAGTAGCCCGCTCTGGCCCTACAATGAGCAGTTCTTC